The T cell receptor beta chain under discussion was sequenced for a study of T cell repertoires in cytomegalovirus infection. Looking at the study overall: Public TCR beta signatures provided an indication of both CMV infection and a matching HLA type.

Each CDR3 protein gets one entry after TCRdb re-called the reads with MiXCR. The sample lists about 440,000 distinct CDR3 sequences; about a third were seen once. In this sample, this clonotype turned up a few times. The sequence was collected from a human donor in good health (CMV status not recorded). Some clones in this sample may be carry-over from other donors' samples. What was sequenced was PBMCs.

The DNA of the CDR3 is TGTGCCAGCAGCACGCAGGGGGTAGCAGGGGATGGCTACACCTTC. Its translation: CASSTQGVAGDGYTF. This chain links TRBV5-4 with TRBJ1-2; 7 nucleotides agree with TRBD1. This CDR3 region has 15 residues. CDR1 SGHNT and CDR2 YYREEE come from the germline V gene (reference sequence). Trimming at V came to 4 bases and at J to 6 bases, leaving 12 bases not matched to a gene.